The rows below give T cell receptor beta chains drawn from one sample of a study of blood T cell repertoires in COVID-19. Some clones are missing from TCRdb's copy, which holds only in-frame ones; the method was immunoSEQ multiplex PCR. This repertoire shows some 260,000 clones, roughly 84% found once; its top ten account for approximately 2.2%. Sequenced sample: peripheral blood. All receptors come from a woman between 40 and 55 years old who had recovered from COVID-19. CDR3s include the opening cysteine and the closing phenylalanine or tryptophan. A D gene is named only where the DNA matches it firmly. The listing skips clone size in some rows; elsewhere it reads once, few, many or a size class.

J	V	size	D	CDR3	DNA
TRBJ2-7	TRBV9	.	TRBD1	CASSVGQGFNEQYF	TGTGCCAGCAGCGTAGGACAGGGTTTCAACGAGCAGTACTTC
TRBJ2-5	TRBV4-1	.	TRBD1	CASSHAHLSGTGGRETQYF	TGCGCCAGCAGCCATGCCCACCTGTCCGGGACAGGAGGGCGGGAGACCCAGTACTTC
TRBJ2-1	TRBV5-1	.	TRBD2	CASGQTSGRSQYNEQFF	TGCGCCAGCGGTCAGACTAGCGGGAGGTCCCAATACAATGAGCAGTTCTTC
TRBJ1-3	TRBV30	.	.	CARWAPGNTIYF	TGTGCCCGCTGGGCGCCTGGAAACACCATATATTTT
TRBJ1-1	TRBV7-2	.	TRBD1	CASSLGGGRRTEAFF	TGTGCCAGCAGCTTAGGAGGGGGCAGGAGGACTGAAGCTTTCTTT
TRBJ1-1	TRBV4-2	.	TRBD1	CASSQPTGGPMNTEAFF	TGTGCCAGCAGCCAACCAACAGGGGGCCCCATGAACACTGAAGCTTTCTTT
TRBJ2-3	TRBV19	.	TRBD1	CASGQGGTDTQYF	TGTGCGTCCGGACAGGGAGGTACAGATACGCAGTATTTT
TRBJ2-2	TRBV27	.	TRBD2	CASSLIHPGLAGSNTGELFF	TGTGCCAGCAGTTTGATACACCCGGGACTAGCGGGGTCGAACACCGGGGAGCTGTTTTTT
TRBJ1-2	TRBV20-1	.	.	CSLGVYGYTF	TGCAGTCTGGGAGTCTATGGCTACACCTTC
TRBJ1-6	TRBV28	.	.	CASNKPTGIGSPLHF	TGTGCCAGTAACAAACCTACAGGGATCGGTTCACCCCTCCACTTT
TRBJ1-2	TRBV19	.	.	CASSIRATNYGYTF	TGTGCCAGTAGTATCAGGGCAACTAACTATGGCTACACCTTC
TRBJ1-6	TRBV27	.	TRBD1	CASTPGQGYSPLHF	TGTGCCAGCACCCCGGGACAGGGTTATTCACCCCTCCACTTT
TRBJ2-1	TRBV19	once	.	CASSIDRREQFF	TGTGCCAGTAGTATAGATCGCAGGGAGCAGTTCTTC
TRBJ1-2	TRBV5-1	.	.	CASSLAFGVSYGYTF	TGCGCCAGCAGCTTGGCCTTCGGGGTATCATATGGCTACACCTTC
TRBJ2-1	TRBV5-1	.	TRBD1	CASSWRDRGMDEQFF	TGCGCCAGCAGCTGGCGGGACAGGGGAATGGATGAGCAGTTCTTC
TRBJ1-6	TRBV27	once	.	CASTSGSANSPLHF	TGTGCCAGCACCTCGGGGAGCGCTAATTCACCCCTCCACTTT
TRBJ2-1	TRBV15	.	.	CATSRRLAPGDNEQFF	TGTGCCACCAGCAGGCGCCTAGCGCCGGGGGACAATGAGCAGTTCTTC
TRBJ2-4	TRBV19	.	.	CASSIGGAVAKNIQYF	TGTGCCAGTAGTATTGGGGGCGCGGTAGCCAAAAACATTCAGTACTTC
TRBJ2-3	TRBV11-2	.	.	CASSLDATSTDTQYF	TGTGCCAGCAGCTTAGATGCCACTAGCACAGATACGCAGTATTTT
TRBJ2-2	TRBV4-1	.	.	CASSQDAGAATGELFF	TGCGCCAGCAGCCAAGACGCGGGGGCGGCCACCGGGGAGCTGTTTTTT
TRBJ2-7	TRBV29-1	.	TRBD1	CSVGDRGLYEQYF	TGCAGCGTTGGAGACAGGGGCCTCTACGAGCAGTACTTC
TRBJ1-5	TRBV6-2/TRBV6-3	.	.	CASSSAQGIRNQPQHF	TGTGCCAGCAGCTCGGCCCAGGGGATACGCAATCAGCCCCAGCATTTT
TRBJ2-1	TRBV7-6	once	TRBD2	CASSLDLAGYGNEQFF	TGTGCCAGCAGCTTAGACCTAGCGGGATATGGCAATGAGCAGTTCTTC
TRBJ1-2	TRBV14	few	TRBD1	CASSQAGGYGYTF	TGTGCCAGCAGCCAAGCAGGGGGCTATGGCTACACCTTC
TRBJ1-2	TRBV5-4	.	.	CASSSPDGGTYGYTF	TGTGCCAGCAGCTCCCCGGACGGGGGAACCTATGGCTACACCTTC
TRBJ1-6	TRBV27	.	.	CASLPFRGVNSPLHF	TGTGCCAGCTTACCCTTCAGGGGAGTAAATTCACCCCTCCACTTT
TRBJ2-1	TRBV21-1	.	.	CASNRTSAYNEQFF	TGTGCCAGCAACCGGACTAGCGCCTACAATGAGCAGTTCTTC
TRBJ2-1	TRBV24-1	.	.	CATSDLVAPSYNEQFF	TGTGCCACCAGTGATTTGGTAGCGCCCTCCTACAATGAGCAGTTCTTC
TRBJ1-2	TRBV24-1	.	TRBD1	CATSDGTGGTFEGYTF	TGTGCCACCAGTGACGGGACAGGGGGCACTTTTGAAGGCTACACCTTC
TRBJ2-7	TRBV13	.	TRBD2	CASSMAWGEGYEQYF	TGTGCCAGCAGCATGGCGTGGGGGGAGGGTTACGAGCAGTACTTC
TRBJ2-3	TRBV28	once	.	CASSFSGRTDTQYF	TGTGCCAGCAGTTTCTCGGGTAGGACAGATACGCAGTATTTT
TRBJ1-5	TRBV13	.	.	CASSRGEGLNQPQHF	TGTGCCAGCAGCCGGGGGGAGGGGCTCAATCAGCCCCAGCATTTT